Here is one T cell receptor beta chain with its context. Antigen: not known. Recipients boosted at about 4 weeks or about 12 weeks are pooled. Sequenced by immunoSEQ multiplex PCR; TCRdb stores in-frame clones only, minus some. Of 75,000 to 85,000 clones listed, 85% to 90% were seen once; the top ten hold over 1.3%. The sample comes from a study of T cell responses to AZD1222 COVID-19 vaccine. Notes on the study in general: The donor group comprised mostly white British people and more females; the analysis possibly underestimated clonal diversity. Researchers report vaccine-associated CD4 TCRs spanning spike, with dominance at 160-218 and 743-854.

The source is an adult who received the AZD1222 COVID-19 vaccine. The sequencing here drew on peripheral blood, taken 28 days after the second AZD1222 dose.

Here the CDR3 DNA reads TGCAGTGCTAGTGAGCTTCCTCCCGGCTACACCTTC. Translation: CSASELPPGYTF. The rearrangement joins TRBV20-1 to TRBJ1-2, with no clear D. The V gene's germline CDR1 is DFQATT and CDR2 SNEGSKA (reference sequence). CDR3 length: 12 residues. Deletions cut 3 bases from V and 8 bases from J, with 13 bases between.